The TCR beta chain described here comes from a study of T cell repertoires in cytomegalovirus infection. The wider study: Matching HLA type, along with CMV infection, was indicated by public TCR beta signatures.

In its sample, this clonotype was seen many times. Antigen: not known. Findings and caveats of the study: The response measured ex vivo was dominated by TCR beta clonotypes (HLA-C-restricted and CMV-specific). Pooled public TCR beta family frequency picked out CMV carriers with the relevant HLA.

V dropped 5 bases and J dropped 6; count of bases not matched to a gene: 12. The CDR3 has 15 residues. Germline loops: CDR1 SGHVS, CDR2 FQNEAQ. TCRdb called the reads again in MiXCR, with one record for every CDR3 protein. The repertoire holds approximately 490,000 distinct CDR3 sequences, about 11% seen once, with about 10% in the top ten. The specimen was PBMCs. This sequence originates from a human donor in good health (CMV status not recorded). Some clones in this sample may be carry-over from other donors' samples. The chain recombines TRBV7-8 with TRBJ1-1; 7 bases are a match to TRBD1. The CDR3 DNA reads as TGTGCCAGCAGCGGACGGGACAGAGCAAGCGCTGAAGCTTTCTTT. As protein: CASSGRDRASAEAFF.